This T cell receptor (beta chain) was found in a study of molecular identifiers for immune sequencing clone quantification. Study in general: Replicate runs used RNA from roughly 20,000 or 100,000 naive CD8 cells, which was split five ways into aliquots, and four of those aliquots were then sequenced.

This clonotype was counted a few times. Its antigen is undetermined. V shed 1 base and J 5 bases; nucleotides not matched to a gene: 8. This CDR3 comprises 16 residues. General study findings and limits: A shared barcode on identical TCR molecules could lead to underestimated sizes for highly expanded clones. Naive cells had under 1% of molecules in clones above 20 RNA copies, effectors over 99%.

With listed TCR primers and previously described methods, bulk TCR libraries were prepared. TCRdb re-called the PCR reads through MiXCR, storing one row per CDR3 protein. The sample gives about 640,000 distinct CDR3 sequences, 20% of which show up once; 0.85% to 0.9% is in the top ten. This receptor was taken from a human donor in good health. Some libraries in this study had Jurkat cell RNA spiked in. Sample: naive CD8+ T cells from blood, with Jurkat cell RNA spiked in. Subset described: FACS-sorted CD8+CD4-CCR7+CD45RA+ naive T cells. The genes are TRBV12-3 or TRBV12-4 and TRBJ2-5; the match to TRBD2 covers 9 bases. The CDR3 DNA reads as TGTGCCAGCAGTTTAGTGCCAGCGGGGGGTCGGGAGACCCAGTACTTC. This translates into CASSLVPAGGRETQYF.